These T cell receptor beta chains were read from a single sample in a study of T cells in Graves' hyperthyroidism and ophthalmopathy. TCRdb passed the multiplex PCR reads through MiXCR, listing each CDR3 protein once. The sample contains approximately 430,000 distinct CDR3 sequences, 14% to 15% of which appear only once. The sequencing sample was made of blood. Receptor source: a man aged 18 to 30 with Graves' ophthalmopathy. Both conserved end residues are part of each CDR3. Fields, in order: D gene, J gene, V gene, clone size, CDR3 DNA, CDR3 protein. The D gene is left open where the match is weak. The listing skips clone size in some rows; elsewhere it reads once, few, many or a size class.

d_gene: .
j_gene: TRBJ2-7
v_gene: TRBV7-6
abundance: many
CDR3nt: TGTGCCAGCAGCTTGGAGGCGGGATGGGGCCACTACGAGCAGTACTTC
CDR3aa: CASSLEAGWGHYEQYF

d_gene: .
j_gene: TRBJ2-3
v_gene: TRBV6-2/TRBV6-3
abundance: many
CDR3nt: TGTGCCAGCAGTAACCCCGGGCATAATACGCAGTATTTT
CDR3aa: CASSNPGHNTQYF

d_gene: .
j_gene: TRBJ1-5
v_gene: TRBV5-6
abundance: few
CDR3nt: TGTGCCAGCAGCGTAGGCAAGCGGGGTGATCAGCCCCAGCATTTT
CDR3aa: CASSVGKRGDQPQHF

d_gene: TRBD2
j_gene: TRBJ2-1
v_gene: TRBV24-1
abundance: .
CDR3nt: TGTGCCACCAGACAGCGGGGGGAACACAATGAGCAGTTCTTC
CDR3aa: CATRQRGEHNEQFF

d_gene: TRBD2
j_gene: TRBJ2-3
v_gene: TRBV20-1
abundance: many
CDR3nt: TGCAGTGCTCGGACTAGCGGGAGCCCCAGTACAGATACGCAGTATTTT
CDR3aa: CSARTSGSPSTDTQYF

d_gene: TRBD2
j_gene: TRBJ2-1
v_gene: TRBV25-1
abundance: few
CDR3nt: TGTGCCAGCAGCGGGAGGCCGCCCTACAATGAGCAGTTCTTC
CDR3aa: CASSGRPPYNEQFF

d_gene: .
j_gene: TRBJ2-3
v_gene: TRBV18
abundance: many
CDR3nt: TGTGCCACCCAGGATGGGCCGGTTAGCACAGATACGCAGTATTTT
CDR3aa: CATQDGPVSTDTQYF

d_gene: .
j_gene: TRBJ1-2
v_gene: TRBV19
abundance: .
CDR3nt: TGTGCCAGTGGGAATGAGGAGGGGCTACATATACGCGGCTACACCTTC
CDR3aa: CASGNEEGLHIRGYTF

d_gene: TRBD1
j_gene: TRBJ1-3
v_gene: TRBV9
abundance: few
CDR3nt: TGTGCCAGCAGCGTAGCAGGGGGGGTCTCTGGAAACACCATATATTTT
CDR3aa: CASSVAGGVSGNTIYF

d_gene: .
j_gene: TRBJ2-7
v_gene: TRBV20-1
abundance: .
CDR3nt: TGCAGTGCTAGAGGGGGGGAAGCCTACGAGCAGTACTTC
CDR3aa: CSARGGEAYEQYF

d_gene: TRBD1
j_gene: TRBJ2-2
v_gene: TRBV6-1
abundance: many
CDR3nt: TGTGCCAGCAGAACAATGACAGGGGGGAACACCGGGGAGCTGTTTTTT
CDR3aa: CASRTMTGGNTGELFF

d_gene: .
j_gene: TRBJ2-5
v_gene: TRBV7-6
abundance: many
CDR3nt: TGTGCCAGCAGCCTGGCTGGCAACAAAGAGACCCAGTACTTC
CDR3aa: CASSLAGNKETQYF

d_gene: TRBD1
j_gene: TRBJ2-2
v_gene: TRBV6-4
abundance: few
CDR3nt: TGTGCCAGCAGTGAAGCAGGGGGCACCGGGGAGCTGTTTTTT
CDR3aa: CASSEAGGTGELFF

d_gene: .
j_gene: TRBJ1-1
v_gene: TRBV7-9
abundance: many
CDR3nt: TGTGCCAGCAGCCTTGAGATCGGAGCGGCAGCTTTCTTT
CDR3aa: CASSLEIGAAAFF

d_gene: TRBD2
j_gene: TRBJ2-1
v_gene: TRBV30
abundance: few
CDR3nt: TGTGCCTGGAGTTATAGACTAGCCCACAATGAGCAGTTCTTC
CDR3aa: CAWSYRLAHNEQFF

d_gene: TRBD1
j_gene: TRBJ1-1
v_gene: TRBV19
abundance: .
CDR3nt: TGTGCCAGTAGTCCCAGACAGGGGACAAAAACTTTCTTT
CDR3aa: CASSPRQGTKTFF

d_gene: .
j_gene: TRBJ2-5
v_gene: TRBV12-3/TRBV12-4
abundance: many
CDR3nt: TGTGCCAGCAGTTTTTGGGGAGAGACCCAGTACTTC
CDR3aa: CASSFWGETQYF

d_gene: .
j_gene: TRBJ1-4
v_gene: TRBV30
abundance: few
CDR3nt: TGTGCCTGGTACATTGCAACTAATGAAAAACTGTTTTTT
CDR3aa: CAWYIATNEKLFF

d_gene: .
j_gene: TRBJ2-2
v_gene: TRBV20-1
abundance: few
CDR3nt: TGCAGTGCCACCCCGGGGGCTCTGGGCACCGGGGAGCTGTTTTTT
CDR3aa: CSATPGALGTGELFF

d_gene: .
j_gene: TRBJ2-2
v_gene: TRBV11-2
abundance: many
CDR3nt: TGTGCCAGCAGCTTCGAGTTAAACACCGGGGAGCTGTTTTTT
CDR3aa: CASSFELNTGELFF

d_gene: .
j_gene: TRBJ2-7
v_gene: TRBV10-3
abundance: few
CDR3nt: TGTGCCATCAGTGAGTCCTTTGTAGCAGGGAGTCACGAGCAGTACTTC
CDR3aa: CAISESFVAGSHEQYF

d_gene: .
j_gene: TRBJ2-4
v_gene: TRBV6-5
abundance: few
CDR3nt: TGTGCCAGCAGTTACGCAGGGTTAGCCAAAAACATTCAGTACTTC
CDR3aa: CASSYAGLAKNIQYF

d_gene: TRBD2
j_gene: TRBJ2-5
v_gene: TRBV9
abundance: many
CDR3nt: TGTGCCAGCAGCGTATCTAGCGGGGGGCCGGGTGTAGAGACCCAGTACTTC
CDR3aa: CASSVSSGGPGVETQYF